This TCR beta chain was sequenced in a study of T cell responses to AZD1222 COVID-19 vaccine. Libraries were prepared by immunoSEQ multiplex PCR; TCRdb keeps only in-frame clonotypes and omits some of them. The repertoire has some 180,000 clones, around 94% of them found once; the top ten carry about 9.4%. The sequence came from an adult in good health. This specimen consisted of peripheral blood, obtained on day 0 of AZD1222 vaccination.

In DNA form, the CDR3 reads TGTGCCAGCAGCTTGGGGCCTAGCGGTAACAATGAGCAGTTCTTC. It is translated as CASSLGPSGNNEQFF. The V call is TRBV11-3, the J call TRBJ2-1, with TRBD2 matching 7 bases. The CDR3 covers 15 residues. Germline V CDR1 and CDR2: SGHNT, YENEEA. V lost 3 bases, J lost 5 bases, and 7 bases stayed unmatched.